The TCR beta chain described here comes from a study of cytomegalovirus exposure and HLA in healthy donors. Study results and limitations: The study labeled roughly 160 TCR beta chains cytomegalovirus-associated.

The PCR had 60 Vbeta and 13 Jbeta primers. The assay was immunoSEQ multiplex PCR, and TCRdb's table has in-frame clones only and misses some. The sample carries more than 140,000 clones, roughly 74% recorded once. Germline assignment: CDR1 SGDLS and CDR2 YYNGEE. V gave up 0 bases and J gave up 11 bases; unmatched junction bases: 4. This CDR3 spans 12 amino acids. All donors participated as healthy donors of bone marrow. At the time of sampling, donors were nominally healthy, though unrecorded immune exposures were likely. This clone was observed a handful of times. The target antigen is unknown. The chain links TRBV9 to TRBJ1-1, with TRBD1 matching over 7 bases. The sample was PBMCs. This clonotype was obtained from a man in his forties or fifties in good health and CMV-seronegative. CDR3: CASSVGTGDAFF. CDR3 coding DNA: TGTGCCAGCAGCGTAGGAACAGGGGACGCTTTCTTT.